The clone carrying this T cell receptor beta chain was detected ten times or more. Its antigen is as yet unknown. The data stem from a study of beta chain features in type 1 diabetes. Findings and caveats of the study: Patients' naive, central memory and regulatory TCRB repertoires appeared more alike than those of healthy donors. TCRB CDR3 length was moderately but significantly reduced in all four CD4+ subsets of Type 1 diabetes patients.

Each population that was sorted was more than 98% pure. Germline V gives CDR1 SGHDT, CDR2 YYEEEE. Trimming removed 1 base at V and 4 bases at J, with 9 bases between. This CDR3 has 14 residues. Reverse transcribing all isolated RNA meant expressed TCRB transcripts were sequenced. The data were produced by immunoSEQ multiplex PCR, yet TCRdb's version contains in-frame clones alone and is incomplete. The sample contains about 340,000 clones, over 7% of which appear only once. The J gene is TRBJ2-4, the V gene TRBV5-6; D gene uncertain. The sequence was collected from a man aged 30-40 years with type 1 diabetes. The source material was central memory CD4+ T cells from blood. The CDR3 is CASSLTGKKNIQYF. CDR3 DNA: TGTGCCAGCAGCTTGACGGGCAAAAAAAACATTCAGTACTTC. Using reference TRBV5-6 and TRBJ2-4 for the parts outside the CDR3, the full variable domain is DAGVTQSPTHLIKTRGQQVTLRCSPKSGHDTVSWYQQALGQGPQFIFQYYEEEERQRGNFPDRFSGHQFPNYSSELNVNALLLGDSALYLCASSLTGKKNIQYFGAGTRLSVL.